This note documents a single T cell receptor (beta chain) sequence. The antigen it binds to is not known. Base qualities are not at hand, and no much larger clone is one base apart. This sample stems from a study of Graves' ophthalmopathy and Graves' hyperthyroidism (dated by TCRdb to the late 2010s). About the study as a whole: Peripheral blood was collected at initial diagnosis, prior to any treatment. To tell Graves' ophthalmopathy apart from Graves' hyperthyroidism, and to predict which patients would progress to ophthalmopathy, the study relied on TCR beta repertoire signatures. In total, 135 blood samples were TCR-sequenced: some 43 ophthalmopathy, under 80 hyperthyroidism and approximately 17 hyperthyroidism-to-ophthalmopathy patients. An independent validation cohort was composed of some 19 hyperthyroidism patients and around 16 patients who later progressed from hyperthyroidism to ophthalmopathy. After sampling, hyperthyroidism patients received methimazole starting at 30 mg daily, and ophthalmopathy patients received high-dose intravenous methylprednisolone. To explore V-J signatures that distinguish ophthalmopathy from hyperthyroidism, a discovery set of 100 patients was enrolled, made up of more than 40 with ophthalmopathy and roughly 57 with stable hyperthyroidism. In roughly 6 hyperthyroidism patients, the T-cell repertoires found in thyroid tissue were compared with those found in blood.

Patients with ophthalmopathy had moderately to severely active disease, with a Clinical Activity Score of 3 or more, a NOSPECS grade of 4 or more, and a disease duration of less than 3 months. Anyone with other autoimmune diseases, uncontrolled infections, pregnancy or lactation was excluded from the study. Diagnosis relied on clinical symptoms, serum thyroxine, TRAb, thyroid ultrasound and orbital computed tomography. Ficoll-Paque density gradient centrifugation was used to isolate PBMCs from around 9.1 ml of fresh peripheral blood. Total RNA was extracted with Trizol reagent and quality-checked on an Agilent 2100 Bioanalyzer. TCR beta CDR3 regions were amplified from RNA transcripts for repertoire sequencing. A first-round RT-PCR used HTBI primers with the Qiagen OneStep RT-PCR kit, followed by a second-round multiplex PCR, size selection and purification. Libraries were sequenced on an Illumina HiSeq2000 using paired-end 100 bp reads. In the authors' own workflow: SOAPnuke was used for read processing, and reads with adapters, uncalled bases, a mean Phred below 15, or no exact constant-primer or identifier match were discarded. COPE v1.2.5 was used to merge the high-quality paired reads. Each unique nucleotide sequence was treated as a clonotype, and MiTCR v1.1 was used to align the clonotypes to the IMGT TRB V, D and J references. Analysis was restricted to V-J combinations with a frequency above 0.0001, which covered about 99% of repertoires. For each V-J combination, a TCR clonal expansion and chaos score was defined as the ratio of F50 clonal expansion to chaos observed in the TCRdist matrix. Welch's t-statistics and random forest were used to reduce the features to around 13 V-J combinations, which were then used as input to a naive Bayes classifier. Thyroid-blood repertoire similarity was quantified with the Morisita-Horn index. The public reads were reanalyzed by TCRdb: fastp trimming at Q25, MiXCR alignment, in-frame beta chains only. Rows with a matching CDR3 protein are joined into one entry that keeps the most common DNA and genes. V and J calls and clone size were set by TCRdb, not the authors. A total of some 48,000 distinct CDR3 sequences appear in this sample, over 40% of them only once. Roughly 21% of the sample comes from the top ten.

Results and caveats for the whole study, not just this receptor: Sample size was not statistically predetermined, and group allocation was not concealed from the investigators. In validation, the model predicted ophthalmopathy progression with about 71% sensitivity and around 72% specificity; some twelve predicted patients were CT-confirmed with GO in a median of 6.5 months. Ophthalmopathy was separated from stable hyperthyroidism by the 13-signature model with about 85% sensitivity and around 81% specificity in cross-validation and with 80%/75% in the test set. Most expanded thyroid clonotypes with frequency above 0.001 were also detected in blood, suggesting blood repertoires may reflect the thyroid immune response.

The CDR3 sequence holds 13 residues, the cysteine and phenylalanine included. Just the 39-base CDR3 DNA is kept, in frame starting at base 1. CDR1 and CDR2, per the germline V gene, are ENHRY and SYGVKD. The germline ends are 9 bases apart after V is trimmed by 3 bases and J by 3 bases. The V and J segments used are TRBV10-3 and TRBJ2-7, with the D gene not confidently named. The TCR sequence derives from an adult man with Graves' ophthalmopathy. The sample was peripheral blood. The nucleotides are TGTGCCATCAGTGAAGGCAAGCTCTACGAGCAGTACTTC. Translation gives CAISEGKLYEQYF.